This TCR beta chain derives from a study of blood T cell repertoires in COVID-19. Clones were read by immunoSEQ multiplex PCR, and TCRdb kept only the in-frame ones, dropping some. The sample has 350,000 or so clones; around 87% are singletons. The ends lost 0 bases at V and 1 base at J; junction bases unmatched: 4. The CDR3 is 16 amino acids. Germline V gene lookup returns CDR1 SGHTA and CDR2 FQGTGA. Input material: peripheral blood. The chain recombines TRBV7-3 with TRBJ2-3; 7 bases match TRBD2. This TCR came from a woman between 25 and 40 years old with COVID-19, enrolled during active disease. In DNA, the CDR3 is TGTGCCAGCAGCTTAACGGGGGAGGGAGGCACAGATACGCAGTATTTT. Translated, it gives CASSLTGEGGTDTQYF.